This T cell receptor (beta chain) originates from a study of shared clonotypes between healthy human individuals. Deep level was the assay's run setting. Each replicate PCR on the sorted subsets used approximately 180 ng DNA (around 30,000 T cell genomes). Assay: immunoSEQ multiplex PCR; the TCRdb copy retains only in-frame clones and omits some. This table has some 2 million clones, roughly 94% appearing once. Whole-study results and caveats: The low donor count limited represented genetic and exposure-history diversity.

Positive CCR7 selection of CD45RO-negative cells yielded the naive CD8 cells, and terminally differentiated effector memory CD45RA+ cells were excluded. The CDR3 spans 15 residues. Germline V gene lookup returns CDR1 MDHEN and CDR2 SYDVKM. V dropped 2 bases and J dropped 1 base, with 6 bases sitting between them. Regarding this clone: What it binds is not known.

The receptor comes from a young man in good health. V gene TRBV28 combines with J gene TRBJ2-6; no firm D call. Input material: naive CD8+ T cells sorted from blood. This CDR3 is CASSLEQSGANVLTF. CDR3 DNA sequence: TGTGCCAGCAGTTTAGAACAGTCTGGGGCCAACGTCCTGACTTTC.